These 27 T cell receptor beta chains originate from one sample sequenced in a study of vaccination and CD4 T cells after COVID-19. Sequenced with the Oncomine TCR Beta short-read assay was DNA taken from cultured CD4+ T cells. TCRdb re-called the PCR reads through MiXCR, storing one row per CDR3 protein. The table shows about 10,000 distinct CDR3 sequences, with 30% occurring only once. These receptors lack a known antigen. Sample treatment: approximately nine-day PBMC culture with coronavirus spike peptide pools or control peptides (ViraFEST assay). Sequencing used CD4+ T cells from blood, cultured in vitro, obtained after SARS-CoV-2 vaccination. All receptors come from a human donor who had recovered from COVID-19.

The chain couples TRBV15 to TRBJ1-4; D perhaps matches TRBD1 (5 bases). CDR3 length: 15 residues. V lost 3 bases to trimming and J lost 3 bases, with 11 bases between them. The V gene's germline CDR1 is LNHNV and CDR2 YYDKDF (reference sequence). CDR3 loop: CATSRYRTSNEKLFF. The CDR3 DNA is TGTGCCACCAGCAGGTACAGGACCTCTAATGAAAAACTGTTTTTT. Full variable domain (rest looked up from reference TRBV15 and TRBJ1-4): DAMVIQNPRYQVTQFGKPVTLSCSQTLNHNVMYWYQQKSSQAPKLLFHYYDKDFNNEADTPDNFQSRRPNTSFCFLDIRSPGLGDTAMYLCATSRYRTSNEKLFFGSGTQLSVL.

The gene calls are TRBV6-5 and TRBJ1-2; a weak D match, TRBD1 (5 bases). In germline, CDR1 is MNHEY, CDR2 SVGAGI. V was shortened by 4 bases and J by 0 bases, with 15 bases between the two germline ends. The length of the CDR3 is 16 residues. The CDR3 here is CASSLKPTGANYGYTF. CDR3 DNA sequence: TGTGCCAGCAGTTTAAAGCCTACGGGGGCTAACTATGGCTACACCTTC.

The chain employs TRBV6-2 or TRBV6-3 and TRBJ2-5; possibly TRBD1 or TRBD2 for D (5 bases each). The CDR3 length is 14 residues. Germline V lookup: CDR1 MNHEY, CDR2 SVGEGT. Between the trimmed V and J ends, which lost 5 bases and 7 bases, there was a span of 17 bases. The CDR3 loop reads CASSRDGVRGTQYF. In DNA form, the CDR3 reads TGTGCCAGCAGTCGGGACGGAGTCAGAGGGACCCAGTACTTC.

In the case of this clonotype: At one end the junction does not follow the germline gene, possibly because of a read error. The rearrangement joins TRBV19 to TRBJ1-5; the D gene is possibly TRBD1 (5 bases). Looked up from germline, CDR1 is LNHDA and CDR2 is SQIVND (reference sequence). This CDR3 spans 15 amino acids. The CDR3 DNA reads TGTGCCAGTAGTATTCGGGGGGGGTACAATCAGCCCCGGCATTTT. Translated: CASSIRGGYNQPRHF.

In this sample, this clonotype turned up once. The junction and the germline gene differ at one end; a read error may be behind it. This chain links TRBV20-1 with TRBJ1-3; D not resolved. The germline V gene encodes CDR1 DFQATT and CDR2 SNEGSKA (reference sequence). The CDR3 loop spans 15 amino acids. CDR3 coding DNA: TGCAGTGCTAGAGGCGTCGCTAGCTCTGGAACCACCATATATTTT. Its translation: CSARGVASSGTTIYF.

In its sample, this clonotype is medium-sized. The V and J genes are TRBV5-1 and TRBJ2-7, with 9 bases identical to TRBD1. Unmatched junction bases numbered 4, after V lost 3 bases and J lost 3 bases. The V gene's germline CDR1 is SGHRS and CDR2 YFSETQ. The CDR3 sequence is 14 residues long. CDR3 DNA: TGCGCCAGCAGCTCGGGACAGGGTAACTACGAGCAGTACTTC. This translates into CASSSGQGNYEQYF.

This clonotype was observed a handful of times. The CDR3 reads CSAQRTGDFDTQYF. For the CDR3, the DNA is TGCAGTGCCCAGCGGACGGGGGATTTCGATACGCAGTATTTT. V gene TRBV20-1 combines with J gene TRBJ2-3; a possible D gene is TRBD2 (6 bases). V was clipped by 6 bases and J by 6 bases, with 19 bases between them. Germline assignment: CDR1 DFQATT and CDR2 SNEGSKA (reference sequence). The CDR3 sequence is 14 residues long.

This rearrangement joins TRBV29-1 to TRBJ2-3; 7 bases agree with TRBD1. This CDR3 has 14 amino acids. The V and J ends lost 4 bases and 3 bases, in that order; junction bases with no gene match: 7. Germline lookup yields CDR1 SQVTM and CDR2 ANQGSEA. As DNA, the CDR3 is TGCAGCGTTGGCAGGGGGTTGGAAACAGATACGCAGTATTTT. It specifies CSVGRGLETDTQYF.

V is TRBV4-3 and J is TRBJ1-1; D possibly corresponds to TRBD1 (5 bases). CDR3 length: 13 residues. Per germline, CDR1 LGHNA and CDR2 YSLEER. The V end lost 4 bases, the J end lost 3 bases, and 9 bases lay between the germline ends. CDR3 sequence reads: CASSRRDDTEAFF. DNA for the CDR3: TGCGCCAGCAGCCGACGGGACGACACTGAAGCTTTCTTT.

This sequence joins TRBV7-2 and TRBJ1-3; no reliable D call. The CDR3 length is 13 residues. The germline CDR1 and CDR2 sequences are SGHTA and FQGNSA. The germline V and J ends were trimmed by 9 bases and 4 bases, with 13 bases remaining between them. CDR3 bases: TGTGCCAGTTCTCAGGAATTCGGAAACACCATATATTTT. It yields the protein CASSQEFGNTIYF.

J is TRBJ2-5 and V is TRBV12-3 or TRBV12-4, with D possibly TRBD1 on 6 matching bases. This CDR3 region has 16 residues. The V and J ends lost 7 bases and 10 bases respectively, with 28 bases between them. In DNA form, the CDR3 reads TGTGCCAGCAACCATCACAGACAGGAGCCCCGGTGGGGCCAGTACTTC. It translates to CASNHHRQEPRWGQYF.

This clonotype qualifies as medium-sized. This rearrangement joins TRBV6-1 to TRBJ1-1; 7 nucleotides match TRBD1. V lost 6 bases, J lost 3 bases, and 10 bases stayed unmatched. The CDR3 spans 15 residues. Germline CDR1 is MNHNS and CDR2 is SASEGT. The CDR3 nucleotides read TGTGCCAGCAGCCACGGGGCGACAGGGTACACTGAAGCTTTCTTT. It codes for CASSHGATGYTEAFF.

This chain links TRBV20-1 with TRBJ2-3; D not resolved. Trimming took off 6 bases at V and 4 bases at J, with 11 bases between the two ends. The CDR3 loop spans 12 amino acids. The germline V gene has CDR1 DFQATT and CDR2 SNEGSKA (reference sequence). CDR3 in amino acids: CSAQDLADTQYF. The CDR3 region has the DNA TGCAGTGCCCAAGACCTTGCAGATACGCAGTATTTT.

In its sample, this clonotype was seen once. V usage is TRBV27 and J usage is TRBJ2-3; 16 bases are shared with TRBD2. Germline CDR1 and CDR2: MNHEY and SMNVEV (reference sequence). The V segment lost 1 base and the J segment 6 bases; nucleotides outside the gene matches: 4. This CDR3 region has 17 residues. The CDR3 loop reads CASSLWGTSGRGDTQYF. CDR3 nucleotide sequence: TGTGCCAGCAGTTTATGGGGGACTAGCGGGAGGGGGGATACGCAGTATTTT.

This clonotype showed up just a few times. The gene calls are TRBV7-2 and TRBJ1-1; possibly TRBD1 for D (6 bases). The CDR3 loop spans 14 amino acids. The V and J ends lost 0 bases and 1 base respectively, with 6 bases between them. The germline CDR1 and CDR2 sequences are SGHTA and FQGNSA. CDR3 region: CASSLARGNTEAFF. Here the CDR3 DNA reads TGTGCCAGCAGCTTAGCCAGGGGGAACACTGAAGCTTTCTTT.

The genes are TRBV5-1 and TRBJ1-6; D unclear. This CDR3 region has 16 residues. V was clipped by 4 bases and J by 3 bases, with 14 bases between them. CDR1 SGHRS and CDR2 YFSETQ come from the germline V gene. CDR3 nucleotides: TGCGCCAGCAGCGCGGCCTGGGGAAGCTATAATTCACCCCTCCACTTT. It is translated as CASSAAWGSYNSPLHF.

J is TRBJ2-5 and V is TRBV30; D is unresolved. Germline assignment: CDR1 GTSNPN and CDR2 SVGIG (reference sequence). This CDR3 has 14 residues. V dropped 2 bases and J dropped 1 base, with 11 bases sitting between them. The CDR3 nucleotides read TGTGCCTGGAGTATCTCAGAAGCCCAAGAGACCCAGTACTTC. Its translation is CAWSISEAQETQYF. Filled out from reference TRBV30 and TRBJ2-5, the complete variable domain reads SQTIHQWPATLVQPVGSPLSLECTVEGTSNPNLYWYRQAAGRGLQLLFYSVGIGQISSEVPQNLSASRPQDRQFILSSKKLLLSDSGFYLCAWSISEAQETQYFGPGTRLLVL.

As for this clonotype: Germline and junction disagree at one end, which may indicate a read error. This chain uses TRBV20-1 with TRBJ1-2, with D unclear. The germline V gene has CDR1 DFQATT and CDR2 SNEGSKA (reference sequence). The CDR3 is 15 amino acids. This CDR3 is CSARVNRVGDYGCTF. The CDR3 DNA reads as TGCAGTGCTAGGGTGAATCGGGTGGGAGACTATGGCTGCACCTTC.

V gene TRBV6-5 combines with J gene TRBJ2-5; either TRBD1 or TRBD2 may fit D (5 bases each). V was trimmed by 2 bases and J by 9 bases, leaving 19 bases between them. The CDR3 spans 15 residues. Looked up from germline, CDR1 is MNHEY and CDR2 is SVGAGI. Here the CDR3 reads CASSYQGLHSEAQYF. In nucleotides, the CDR3 is TGTGCCAGCAGTTACCAGGGTTTGCACTCGGAGGCCCAGTACTTC.

This chain uses TRBV7-9 with TRBJ1-3; D is undetermined. The V gene lost 9 bases and the J gene lost 7 bases, with 7 bases spanning the gap. The CDR3 totals 10 residues. CDR1 is SEHNR and CDR2 is FQNEAQ in the germline V gene (reference sequence). The CDR3 is CARAGNTIYF. The CDR3 coding sequence is TGTGCCAGGGCGGGGAACACCATATATTTT.

This clonotype came up a few times. J is TRBJ2-5 and V is TRBV7-9; D may be TRBD2 (5 bases). Germline V CDR1 and CDR2: SEHNR, FQNEAQ (reference sequence). The V gene lost 0 bases and the J gene lost 5 bases, with 22 bases spanning the gap. The CDR3 has 18 residues. Here the CDR3 reads CASSLARMMTNPAETQYF. The CDR3 DNA follows: TGTGCCAGCAGCTTAGCGCGCATGATGACTAACCCGGCGGAGACCCAGTACTTC. Drawing the rest from reference TRBV7-9 and TRBJ2-5, the complete variable domain is DTGVSQNPRHKITKRGQNVTFRCDPISEHNRLYWYRQTLGQGPEFLTYFQNEAQLEKSRLLSDRFSAERPKGSFSTLEIQRTEQGDSAMYLCASSLARMMTNPAETQYFGPGTRLLVL.

The V and J genes are TRBV6-5 and TRBJ2-6; TRBD2 might be the D (5 bases). From germline, CDR1 is MNHEY and CDR2 SVGAGI. The CDR3 length is 19 residues. The germline V and J ends were trimmed by 2 bases and 2 bases, with 19 bases remaining between them. CDR3 protein: CASSYMVNFLGAGANVLTF. CDR3 DNA sequence: TGTGCCAGCAGTTACATGGTAAACTTTCTCGGGGCTGGGGCCAACGTCCTGACTTTC.

This clonotype was counted between two and nine times. The chain links TRBV20-1 to TRBJ2-7; 13 bases agree with TRBD2. Germline CDR1 DFQATT, CDR2 SNEGSKA (reference sequence). The CDR3 spans 15 residues. The ends lost 7 bases at V and 1 base at J; junction bases unmatched: 7. In DNA, the CDR3 is TGCAGTGAAACTAGACTAGCGGGAGGTTCCTACGAGCAGTACTTC. This sequence encodes CSETRLAGGSYEQYF.

The chain couples TRBV7-3 to TRBJ1-1, with 9 bases lining up with TRBD1. The CDR3 has 15 amino acids. J lost 1 base, V lost 4 bases, and 4 bases had no gene match. Germline loops: CDR1 SGHTA, CDR2 FQGTGA. CDR3 residues: CASSSSGQGNTEAFF. CDR3 nucleotides: TGTGCCAGCAGCTCGTCGGGACAGGGGAACACTGAAGCTTTCTTT.

V is TRBV19 and J is TRBJ1-1; no clear D gene. CDR1 is LNHDA and CDR2 is SQIVND in the germline V gene (reference sequence). The CDR3 has 13 residues. V lost 5 bases and J 3 bases, leaving 10 bases between the germline ends. CDR3 sequence (DNA): TGTGCCAGTAGTCCCGGTTGGGACACTGAAGCTTTCTTT. Its translation is CASSPGWDTEAFF. The whole variable domain, remainder taken from reference TRBV19 and TRBJ1-1, is DGGITQSPKYLFRKEGQNVTLSCEQNLNHDAMYWYRQDPGQGLRLIYYSQIVNDFQKGDIAEGYSVSREKKESFPLTVTSAQKNPTAFYLCASSPGWDTEAFFGQGTRLTVV.

This clonotype was counted between two and nine times. This chain joins TRBV19 and TRBJ2-3; a possible D gene is TRBD2 (6 bases). The ends were cut back, 3 bases at V and 5 bases at J, with 18 bases in the middle. Germline V gives CDR1 LNHDA, CDR2 SQIVND (reference sequence). The CDR3 length is 16 residues. The CDR3 is CASSIGSKGGGDTQYF. Written as DNA, the CDR3 is TGTGCCAGTAGTATTGGGAGCAAGGGAGGTGGAGATACGCAGTATTTT.

The chain has TRBV19 and TRBJ2-5; no clear D gene. This CDR3 is 14 amino acids long. The V and J ends lost 3 bases and 3 bases respectively, with 11 bases between them. CDR1 is LNHDA, CDR2 SQIVND, per germline (reference sequence). The CDR3 sequence is CASSMRGWEETQYF. For the CDR3, the DNA is TGTGCCAGTAGTATGCGCGGTTGGGAAGAGACCCAGTACTTC.